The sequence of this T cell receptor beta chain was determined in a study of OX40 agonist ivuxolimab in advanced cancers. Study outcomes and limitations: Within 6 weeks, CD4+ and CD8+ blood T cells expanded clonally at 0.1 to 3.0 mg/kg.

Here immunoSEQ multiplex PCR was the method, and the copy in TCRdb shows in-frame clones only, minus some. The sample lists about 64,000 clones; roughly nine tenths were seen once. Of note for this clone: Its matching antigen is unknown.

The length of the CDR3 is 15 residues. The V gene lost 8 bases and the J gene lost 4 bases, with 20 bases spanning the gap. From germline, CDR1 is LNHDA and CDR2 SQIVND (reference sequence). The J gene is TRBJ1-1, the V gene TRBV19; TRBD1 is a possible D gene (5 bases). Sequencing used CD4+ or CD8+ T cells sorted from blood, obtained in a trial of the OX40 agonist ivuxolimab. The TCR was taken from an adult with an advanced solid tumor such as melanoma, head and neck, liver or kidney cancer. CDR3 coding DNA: TGTGCCAGTGCCTCGTGGGGGGTAACGAGCACTGAAGCTTTCTTT. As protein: CASASWGVTSTEAFF.